Each of the 25 T cell receptor beta chains below was sequenced from the same sample in a study of T-cell reconstitution after alpha-beta-depleted transplantation in children. Library preparation (for TCRbeta) was performed with unique molecular identifiers. One entry per CDR3 protein, called by TCRdb with MiXCR from the PCR reads. The table includes some 200,000 distinct CDR3 sequences, just under 6.5% detected once. Material: PBMCs, obtained before TCRalphabeta/CD19-depleted stem cell transplant. The origin of the receptors is a girl under three years old with combined immunodeficiency, due to receive a stem cell transplant.

This clonotype was counted at least ten times. The chain is built from TRBV12-3 or TRBV12-4 and TRBJ2-7; D unresolved. The CDR3 sequence is 11 residues long. Trimming pared 3 bases from V and 5 bases from J, leaving 5 bases between. The DNA of the CDR3 is TGTGCCAGCAGTTTCGCCCACGAGCAGTACTTC. The encoded protein is CASSFAHEQYF.

CDR3 region: CSASLTGPRAYEQYF. CDR3 DNA sequence: TGCAGTGCTAGCCTCACCGGGCCTAGGGCCTACGAGCAGTACTTC. V gene TRBV20-1 combines with J gene TRBJ2-7; D ambiguous. Germline loops: CDR1 DFQATT, CDR2 SNEGSKA (reference sequence). CDR3 length: 15 amino acids. Trimming stripped 3 bases from V and 2 bases from J, with 17 bases between.

This clonotype was recorded at least ten times. The CDR3 nucleotides read TGTGCCAGCAGTTACACGAGGGGGGGCTACAATGAGCAGTTCTTC. It encodes CASSYTRGGYNEQFF. The chain couples TRBV6-2 or TRBV6-3 to TRBJ2-1; a weak D match, TRBD2 (7 bases). The germline V and J ends were trimmed by 2 bases and 3 bases, with 11 bases remaining between them. In germline, CDR1 is MNHEY, CDR2 SVGEGT. The CDR3 is 15 residues long.

This rearrangement joins TRBV20-1 to TRBJ1-2; 9 positions match TRBD1. V gave up 1 base and J gave up 6 bases; unmatched junction bases: 3. Germline assignment: CDR1 DFQATT and CDR2 SNEGSKA (reference sequence). This CDR3 has 13 residues. DNA for the CDR3: TGCAGTGCTAGAGTCGGACAGGGGAATGGCTACACCTTC. Translation: CSARVGQGNGYTF.

This clonotype was counted many times. The V call is TRBV6-1, the J call TRBJ2-2, with TRBD2 matching over 7 bases. With V trimmed by 7 bases and J by 7 bases, 12 bases remained unmatched. Germline assignment: CDR1 MNHNS and CDR2 SASEGT. This CDR3 comprises 15 residues. The CDR3 loop is CASTIAGPPHGELFF. The CDR3 coding sequence is TGTGCCAGCACTATAGCGGGCCCACCCCACGGGGAGCTGTTTTTT.

There are a few counts of this clonotype. The chain is built from TRBV7-2 and TRBJ2-7; 10 positions match TRBD2. The CDR3 loop spans 15 amino acids. Germline V gene data show CDR1 as SGHTA and CDR2 as FQGNSA. V shed 5 bases and J 0 bases; nucleotides not matched to a gene: 4. The CDR3 spells CASSPLAGASYEQYF. The CDR3 DNA reads TGTGCCAGCAGCCCCCTAGCGGGAGCCTCCTACGAGCAGTACTTC.

At least ten counts were recorded for this clonotype. The rearrangement links TRBV28 to TRBJ2-1; a possible D gene is TRBD1 (6 bases). The CDR3 spans 17 residues. The germline V gene has CDR1 MDHEN and CDR2 SYDVKM. V lost 5 bases and J 8 bases, leaving 25 bases between the germline ends. This chain's CDR3 is CASSILFWGREKDEQFF. CDR3 bases: TGTGCCAGCAGTATCCTATTTTGGGGGCGCGAGAAGGATGAGCAGTTCTTC.

This clonotype was seen many times. The rearrangement uses TRBV20-1 and TRBJ2-1; D unresolved. The CDR3 length is 11 residues. The germline V gene has CDR1 DFQATT and CDR2 SNEGSKA (reference sequence). V gave up 5 bases and J gave up 6 bases, with 8 bases separating them. CDR3 protein: CSAPTLNEQFF. DNA of the CDR3: TGCAGTGCTCCGACCCTCAATGAGCAGTTCTTC.

This clonotype was seen at least ten times. V gene TRBV4-2 combines with J gene TRBJ2-1, with 7 bases matching TRBD2. This CDR3 spans 13 amino acids. CDR1 is LGHNA and CDR2 is YNFKEQ in the germline V gene. Germline trimming cut 4 bases from V and 10 bases from J; bases unmatched to any gene: 7. CDR3 in amino acids: CASSRPGTIEQFF. For the CDR3, the DNA is TGTGCCAGCAGCCGCCCCGGGACTATCGAGCAGTTCTTC.

This clonotype was recorded many times. V gene TRBV20-1 combines with J gene TRBJ1-4; TRBD1 agrees at 11 bases. This CDR3 spans 15 amino acids. V was pared by 7 bases and J by 7 bases, with 11 bases of the junction left unmatched. The germline V gene encodes CDR1 DFQATT and CDR2 SNEGSKA (reference sequence). This CDR3 reads CSGGQGATGGEKLFF. Written as DNA, the CDR3 is TGCAGTGGAGGACAGGGGGCAACGGGAGGTGAAAAACTGTTTTTT.

This clonotype was detected ten times or more. The chain recombines TRBV4-1 with TRBJ2-5; 12 bases match TRBD1. Trimming cost V 0 bases and J 2 bases; bases outside gene matches: 7. The CDR3 is 18 residues long. CDR1 is MGHRA and CDR2 is YSYEKL in the germline V gene. The CDR3 region has the DNA TGCGCCAGCAGCCAAGAAGGGACAGGGGGCAATGGGCAAGAGACCCAGTACTTC. It specifies CASSQEGTGGNGQETQYF.

This chain links TRBV7-6 with TRBJ2-7, with D maybe TRBD2 (6 bases). This CDR3 is 16 amino acids long. Trimming pared 5 bases from V and 3 bases from J, leaving 20 bases between. CDR1 is SGHVS and CDR2 is FNYEAQ in the germline V gene. The CDR3 reads CASSQGTGSSLYEQYF. As DNA, the CDR3 is TGTGCCAGCAGCCAAGGGACTGGCAGTTCCCTCTACGAGCAGTACTTC.

This clonotype was seen ten or more times. This chain joins TRBV6-5 and TRBJ1-4; 8 bases map to TRBD1. The germline V gene encodes CDR1 MNHEY and CDR2 SVGAGI. This CDR3 spans 15 amino acids. Losses at the gene ends were 2 bases for V and 7 bases for J; bases not matched to a gene: 6. The CDR3 sequence is CASSYVQGAAEKLFF. The CDR3 DNA is TGTGCCAGCAGTTACGTCCAGGGGGCTGCTGAAAAACTGTTTTTT.

This chain uses TRBV27 with TRBJ2-7; possibly TRBD1 or TRBD2 for D (5 bases each). The CDR3 has 16 residues. Germline CDR1 MNHEY, CDR2 SMNVEV (reference sequence). V lost 5 bases and J lost 2, with 19 bases in between. As DNA, the CDR3 is TGTGCCAGCAGTCCCTCCCGGGGCCCCATCGCCTACGAGCAGTACTTC. It yields the protein CASSPSRGPIAYEQYF.

This clonotype was counted at least ten times. The chain uses TRBV29-1 and TRBJ2-5; weak D call: TRBD1 (6 bases). CDR3 length: 15 residues. The V end lost 5 bases, the J end lost 3 bases, and 19 bases lay between the germline ends. Germline CDR1 reads SQVTM; CDR2 reads ANQGSEA. The chain's CDR3 is CSVNPTGYRKETQYF. CDR3 nucleotide sequence: TGCAGCGTTAACCCAACAGGGTACCGTAAAGAGACCCAGTACTTC.

This clonotype has a count of ten or more. The J gene is TRBJ2-5, the V gene TRBV28, with 9 bases that match TRBD1. CDR3 length: 16 amino acids. Germline trimming cut 2 bases from V and 4 bases from J; bases unmatched to any gene: 8. Germline CDR1 MDHEN, CDR2 SYDVKM. The CDR3 region is CASSLRLQGAVETQYF. CDR3 coding DNA: TGTGCCAGCAGTTTAAGGTTACAGGGGGCTGTAGAGACCCAGTACTTC.

This clonotype was counted between two and nine times. The chain links TRBV20-1 to TRBJ1-1; D unclear. The CDR3 is made up of 12 amino acids. Germline loops: CDR1 DFQATT, CDR2 SNEGSKA (reference sequence). V lost 5 bases, J lost 5 bases, and 12 bases lay in between. DNA for the CDR3: TGCAGTGCTCCCCCCTCGGGGACTGAAGCTTTCTTT. Amino acids: CSAPPSGTEAFF.

As regards this clonotype: Being one base from a much bigger clone, this may be a read error. V usage is TRBV5-1 and J usage is TRBJ2-7; D unresolved. Germline V lookup: CDR1 SGHRS, CDR2 YFSETQ. The V end was cut by 3 bases, the J end by 2 bases, with 12 bases between. The CDR3 runs to 14 residues. CDR3 nucleotides: TGCGCCAGCAGCTCGGACCAGGAACCCTACGAGCAGTACTTC. Its protein product is CASSSDQEPYEQYF. Based on the CDR3 plus reference TRBV5-1 and TRBJ2-7, the full variable domain is KAGVTQTPRYLIKTRGQQVTLSCSPISGHRSVSWYQQTPGQGLQFLFEYFSETQRNKGNFPGRFSGRQFSNSRSEMNVSTLELGDSALYLCASSSDQEPYEQYFGPGTRLTVT.

With regard to this clonotype: A much larger clone differs from this one at a single base, so this may be a read error. V and J are TRBV29-1 and TRBJ2-3, with 12 bases fitting TRBD2. Germline assignment: CDR1 SQVTM and CDR2 ANQGSEA. The CDR3 is 17 amino acids. In DNA, the CDR3 is TGCAGCGCCATCCTAGCGGGGGGGATCTCTAGCACAGATACGGAGTATTTT. Residues: CSAILAGGISSTDTEYF.

Of note for this clonotype: A much more abundant neighbour one base away suggests this may be a read error. V and J are TRBV7-8 and TRBJ2-7; D may be TRBD1 or TRBD2 (6 bases each). The CDR3 length is 14 residues. The germline V gene has CDR1 SGHVS and CDR2 FQNEAQ. For the CDR3, the DNA is TGTGCCAGCAGCTTGGGGGGCCTCTCCCACGAGCAGTACTTC. This translates into CASSLGGLSHEQYF.

This clonotype occurred many times. CDR3 sequence reads: CSARDIAGEPYEQYF. The DNA of the CDR3 is TGCAGTGCTAGAGATATAGCGGGAGAACCCTACGAGCAGTACTTC. The J gene is TRBJ2-7, the V gene TRBV20-1, with TRBD2 identical over 9 bases. After removal of 0 bases from V and 2 bases from J, the junction contained 5 bases not matched to a gene. Germline V lookup: CDR1 DFQATT, CDR2 SNEGSKA (reference sequence). The CDR3 totals 15 residues.

This clonotype appeared many times. V and J are TRBV20-1 and TRBJ2-1; 8 bases align to TRBD2. Germline V gene sequence: CDR1 DFQATT, CDR2 SNEGSKA (reference sequence). V lost 5 bases to trimming and J lost 5 bases; unmatched junction nucleotides: 11. The CDR3 is 15 amino acids. For the CDR3, the DNA is TGCAGTGCTCCCAGGCCAGCGGGAGTAAACAATGAGCAGTTCTTC. It encodes CSAPRPAGVNNEQFF.

At least ten counts were recorded for this clonotype. The chain joins TRBV2 to TRBJ2-7; 7 bases match TRBD1. V dropped 11 bases and J dropped 3; count of bases not matched to a gene: 13. CDR1 SNHLY and CDR2 FYNNEI come from the germline V gene. CDR3 length equals 14 residues. CDR3 region: CAAERDSSNYEQYF. DNA of the CDR3: TGTGCCGCCGAACGGGACAGTTCCAACTACGAGCAGTACTTC.

This clonotype was counted at least ten times. V gene TRBV3-1 combines with J gene TRBJ2-1, with D possibly matching TRBD1 (6 bases). Looked up from germline, CDR1 is LGHDT and CDR2 is YNNKEL (reference sequence). Trimming removed 0 bases from V and 4 bases from J, with 13 bases in between. This CDR3 spans 16 amino acids. The DNA of the CDR3 is TGTGCCAGCAGCCAAGAAATCAGGGGAAGGTACAATGAGCAGTTCTTC. Its translation is CASSQEIRGRYNEQFF.

This clonotype has ten or more counts. The chain couples TRBV29-1 to TRBJ1-2; a possible D gene is TRBD1 (5 bases). V lost 6 bases and J lost 2, with 10 bases in between. The CDR3 extends over 12 amino acids. CDR1 and CDR2 (germline): SQVTM, ANQGSEA. CDR3 sequence reads: CSVPGTNYGYTF. CDR3 coding DNA: TGCAGCGTACCAGGGACCAACTATGGCTACACCTTC.